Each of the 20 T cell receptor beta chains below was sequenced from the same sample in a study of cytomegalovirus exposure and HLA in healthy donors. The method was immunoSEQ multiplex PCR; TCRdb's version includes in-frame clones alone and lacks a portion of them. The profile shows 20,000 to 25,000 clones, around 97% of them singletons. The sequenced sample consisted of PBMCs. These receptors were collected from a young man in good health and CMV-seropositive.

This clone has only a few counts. The CDR3 here is CASSQLAGGPETQYF. CDR3 sequence (DNA): TGTGCCAGCAGCCAACTAGCGGGAGGGCCAGAGACCCAGTACTTC. This chain links TRBV4-2 with TRBJ2-5; TRBD2 matches 12 bases. CDR1 is LGHNA and CDR2 is YNFKEQ in the germline V gene. This CDR3 has 15 amino acids. With V trimmed by 2 bases and J by 4 bases, 2 bases remained unmatched.

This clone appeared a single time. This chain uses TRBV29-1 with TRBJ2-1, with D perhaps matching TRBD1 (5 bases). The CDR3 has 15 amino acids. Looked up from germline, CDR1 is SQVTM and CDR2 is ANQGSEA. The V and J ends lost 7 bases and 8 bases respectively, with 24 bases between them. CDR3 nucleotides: TGCAGCGCCGAGGAAGAGGCCCAGGGTCTCTATGAGCAGTTCTTC. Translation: CSAEEEAQGLYEQFF.

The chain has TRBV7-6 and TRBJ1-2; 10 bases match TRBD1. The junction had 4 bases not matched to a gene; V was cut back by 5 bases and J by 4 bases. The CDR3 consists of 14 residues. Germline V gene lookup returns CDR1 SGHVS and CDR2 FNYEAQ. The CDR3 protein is CASSMGQGIYGYTF. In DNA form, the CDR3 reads TGTGCCAGCAGCATGGGACAGGGGATCTATGGCTACACCTTC. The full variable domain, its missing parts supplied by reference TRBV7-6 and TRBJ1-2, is GAGVSQSPRYKVTKRGQDVALRCDPISGHVSLYWYRQALGQGPEFLTYFNYEAQQDKSGLPNDRFSAERPEGSISTLTIQRTEQRDSAMYRCASSMGQGIYGYTFGSGTRLTVV.

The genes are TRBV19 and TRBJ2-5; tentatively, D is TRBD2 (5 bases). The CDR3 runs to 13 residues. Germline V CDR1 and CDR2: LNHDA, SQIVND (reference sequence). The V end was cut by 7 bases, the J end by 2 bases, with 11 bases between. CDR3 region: CASKRKTQETQYF. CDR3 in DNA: TGTGCCAGTAAGCGGAAAACGCAAGAGACCCAGTACTTC.

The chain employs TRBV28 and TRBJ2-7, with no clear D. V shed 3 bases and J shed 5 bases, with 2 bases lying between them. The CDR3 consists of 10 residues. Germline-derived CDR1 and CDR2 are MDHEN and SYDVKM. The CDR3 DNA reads TGTGCCAGCAGTTTCGACGAGCAGTACTTC. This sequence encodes CASSFDEQYF. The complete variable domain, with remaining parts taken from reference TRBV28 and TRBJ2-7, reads DVKVTQSSRYLVKRTGEKVFLECVQDMDHENMFWYRQDPGLGLRLIYFSYDVKMKEKGDIPEGYSVSREKKERFSLILESASTNQTSMYLCASSFDEQYFGPGTRLTVT.

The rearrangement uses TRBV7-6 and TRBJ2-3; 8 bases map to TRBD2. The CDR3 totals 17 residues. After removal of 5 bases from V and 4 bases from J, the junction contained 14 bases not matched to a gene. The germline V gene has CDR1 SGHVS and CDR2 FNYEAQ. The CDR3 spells CASSPQPRSGISDTQYF. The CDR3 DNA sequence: TGTGCCAGCAGCCCCCAGCCCCGTAGCGGGATTTCAGATACGCAGTATTTT.

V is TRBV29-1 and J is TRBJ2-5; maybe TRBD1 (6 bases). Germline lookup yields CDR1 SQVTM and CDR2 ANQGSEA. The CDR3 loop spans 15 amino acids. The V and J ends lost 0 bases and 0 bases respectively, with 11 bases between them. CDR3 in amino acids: CSVEDLGQYQETQYF. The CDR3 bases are TGCAGCGTTGAAGATCTAGGACAGTACCAAGAGACCCAGTACTTC.

For the CDR3, the DNA is TGTGCCAGCAGCCGCATCGGTCGGCCCCAGCATTTT. Its protein product is CASSRIGRPQHF. The rearrangement joins TRBV14 to TRBJ1-5; D gene unclear. This CDR3 has 12 amino acids. CDR1 is SGHDN, CDR2 FVKESK, per germline. Trimming left V 4 bases short and J 9 bases short, with 10 bases between.

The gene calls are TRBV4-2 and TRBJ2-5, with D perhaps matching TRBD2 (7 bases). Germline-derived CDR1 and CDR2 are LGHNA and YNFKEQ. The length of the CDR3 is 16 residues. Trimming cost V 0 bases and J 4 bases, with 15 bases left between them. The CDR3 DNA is TGTGCCAGCAGCCAAGAAGGGTTAAGGGGGGGAGAGACCCAGTACTTC. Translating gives CASSQEGLRGGETQYF.

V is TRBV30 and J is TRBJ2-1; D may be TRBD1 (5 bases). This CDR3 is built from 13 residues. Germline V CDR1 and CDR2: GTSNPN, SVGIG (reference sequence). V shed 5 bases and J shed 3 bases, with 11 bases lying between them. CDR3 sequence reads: CAWDSPGYNEQFF. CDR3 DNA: TGTGCCTGGGACAGCCCTGGCTACAATGAGCAGTTCTTC.

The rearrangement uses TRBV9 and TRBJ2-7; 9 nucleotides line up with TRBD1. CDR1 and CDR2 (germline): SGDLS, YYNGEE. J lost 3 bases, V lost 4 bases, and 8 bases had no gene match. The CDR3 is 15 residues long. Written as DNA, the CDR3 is TGTGCCAGCAGCCCAACCCGGGACAGGGTCTACGAGCAGTACTTC. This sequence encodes CASSPTRDRVYEQYF. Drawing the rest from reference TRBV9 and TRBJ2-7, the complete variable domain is DSGVTQTPKHLITATGQRVTLRCSPRSGDLSVYWYQQSLDQGLQFLIQYYNGEERAKGNILERFSAQQFPDLHSELNLSSLELGDSALYFCASSPTRDRVYEQYFGPGTRLTVT.

CDR3 DNA sequence: TGCGCCAGCAGCCAAGAAGGGGCGGCTCAGCCCCAGCATTTT. As protein: CASSQEGAAQPQHF. This chain joins TRBV4-1 and TRBJ1-5; D perhaps matches TRBD1 (5 bases). This CDR3 spans 14 amino acids. Trimming removed 0 bases at V and 6 bases at J, with 9 bases between. CDR1 and CDR2 from the germline V gene are MGHRA and YSYEKL.

CDR3 residues: CASSLPGQGNEKLFF. The CDR3 DNA is TGCGCCAGCAGCTTACCGGGACAGGGGAATGAAAAACTGTTTTTT. This rearrangement joins TRBV5-1 to TRBJ1-4; 10 bases fit TRBD1. Trimming cost V 2 bases and J 5 bases; bases outside gene matches: 3. The germline V gene encodes CDR1 SGHRS and CDR2 YFSETQ. The CDR3 extends over 15 amino acids.

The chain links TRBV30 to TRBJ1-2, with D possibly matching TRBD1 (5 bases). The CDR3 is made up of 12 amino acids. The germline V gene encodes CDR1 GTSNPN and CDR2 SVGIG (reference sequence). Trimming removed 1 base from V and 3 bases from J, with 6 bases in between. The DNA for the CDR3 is TGTGCCTGGAGTGAACAGGACTATGGCTACACCTTC. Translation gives CAWSEQDYGYTF.

This CDR3 is CASSVEYEQYF. The CDR3 nucleotides are TGTGCCAGCAGCGTCGAGTACGAGCAGTACTTC. The chain employs TRBV28 and TRBJ2-7, with D uncertain. V lost 6 bases and J 4 bases, leaving 7 bases between the germline ends. This CDR3 is built from 11 residues. Germline CDR1 is MDHEN and CDR2 is SYDVKM. The complete variable domain, with remaining parts taken from reference TRBV28 and TRBJ2-7, reads DVKVTQSSRYLVKRTGEKVFLECVQDMDHENMFWYRQDPGLGLRLIYFSYDVKMKEKGDIPEGYSVSREKKERFSLILESASTNQTSMYLCASSVEYEQYFGPGTRLTVT.

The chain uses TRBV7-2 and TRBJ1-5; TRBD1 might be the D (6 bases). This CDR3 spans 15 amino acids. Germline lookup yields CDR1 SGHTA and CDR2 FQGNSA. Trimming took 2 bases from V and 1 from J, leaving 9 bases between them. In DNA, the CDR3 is TGTGCCAGCAGCTTAACCAGGGGCAGCAATCAGCCCCAGCATTTT. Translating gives CASSLTRGSNQPQHF.

This CDR3 reads CASKPRGGTEAFF. As DNA, the CDR3 is TGTGCCAGCAAGCCCAGAGGTGGAACTGAAGCTTTCTTT. The rearrangement links TRBV19 to TRBJ1-1; D uncertain. Germline CDR1 and CDR2: LNHDA and SQIVND (reference sequence). This CDR3 region has 13 residues. Deletions cut 9 bases from V and 5 bases from J, with 16 bases between.

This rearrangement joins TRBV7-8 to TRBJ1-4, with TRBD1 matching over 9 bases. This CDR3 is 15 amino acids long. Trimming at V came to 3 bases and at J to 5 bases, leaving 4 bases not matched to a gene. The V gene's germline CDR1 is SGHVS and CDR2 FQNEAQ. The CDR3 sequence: CASSLGQGVNEKLFF. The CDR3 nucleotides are TGTGCCAGCAGCTTGGGACAGGGTGTCAATGAAAAACTGTTTTTT.

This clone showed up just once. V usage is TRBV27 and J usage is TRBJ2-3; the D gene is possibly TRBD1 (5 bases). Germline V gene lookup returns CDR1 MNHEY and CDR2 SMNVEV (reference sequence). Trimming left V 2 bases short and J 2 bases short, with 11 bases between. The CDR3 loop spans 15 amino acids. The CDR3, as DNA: TGTGCCAGCAGTTTAGTAGGGGCCTTCACAGATACGCAGTATTTT. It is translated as CASSLVGAFTDTQYF.

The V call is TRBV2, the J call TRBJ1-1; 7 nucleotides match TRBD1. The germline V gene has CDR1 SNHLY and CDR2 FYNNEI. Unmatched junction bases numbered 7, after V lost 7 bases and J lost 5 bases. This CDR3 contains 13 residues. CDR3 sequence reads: CASNDRAGTEAFF. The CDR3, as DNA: TGTGCCAGCAACGACAGGGCGGGGACTGAAGCTTTCTTT.